The subject of this entry is one T cell receptor beta chain. It lacks a known antigen. Per-nucleotide qualities are absent, and no much larger clonotype sits a single base away. Library preparation was by 5' RACE. The reads were generated on a NextSeq 500. Unique molecular identifiers were attached to individual cDNA molecules in the TCR library protocol so that sequencing error and PCR bias could be corrected. TCR alpha and beta chains were both sequenced, and the abundances of alpha and beta sequences in each sample were closely correlated with each other. The published analysis was carried out like this. V gene, J gene and CDR3 annotation of TCR sequences was performed with Decombinator V4. Expanded TCRs were defined as changing significantly between any two time points under a Poisson model with p below 0.0001. TCR abundances were normalised to the total number of TCRs sequenced per sample and were expressed as counts per million. TRAV1-2 paired with TRAJ12, TRAJ20 or TRAJ33 defined MAIT TCRs, while TRAV10 paired with TRAJ18 defined iNKT TCRs. VDJdb, accessed 1 November 2021, was searched for CMV, EBV and SARS-CoV-2 annotated TCRs, excluding TCRs annotated for multiple antigens. TCRdb ran its own pipeline on the public reads, namely fastp trimming at Q25 and MiXCR clone calling, and kept in-frame beta chains. Rows merge per CDR3 protein into single entries with the most common DNA and genes. None of the V and J calls come from the authors' own analysis; TCRdb made them. The sample data list 70,000 or so distinct CDR3 sequences, and approximately 12% of these were observed just once. The top ten clonotypes cover approximately 1.7% of the sample.

The CDR3 numbers 15 residues from cysteine through phenylalanine. Only the CDR3 part of the read is kept: 45 bases, read in frame from the first base. From the germline V gene (reference sequence), CDR1 is LNHNV and CDR2 is YYDKDF. V is pared back by 1 base and J by 7 bases, with 14 bases lying between the germline termini. This record belongs to a study of early T cells in non-severe SARS-CoV-2 infection (dated by TCRdb to 2020 to 2022). With regard to the full study: Because TCR sequencing relied on bulk RNA taken from unsorted whole blood, pairing of alpha and beta chains was not possible. Here is what the overall study found, with its caveats: Matching against VDJdb was skewed toward anti-spike CD8 responses, likely underestimated virus-specific expansions, and missed private and CD4 specificities.

The study was a case-control design nested within a healthcare worker cohort in London, UK, with weekly nasopharyngeal swab PCR tests and blood sampling. Healthcare workers were recruited during the week of the UK lockdown, between 23 and 31 March 2020, and followed weekly for up to 16 weeks. The sample was whole blood. This chain joins TRBV15 to TRBJ2-1, with no confidently assigned D gene. The source is an adult who was a healthcare worker with PCR-confirmed SARS-CoV-2 infection or an uninfected control (not recorded which). The CDR3 in this case is CATSRGVAGVNEQFF. The nucleotide sequence reads TGTGCCACCAGCAGAGGAGTGGCAGGAGTAAATGAGCAGTTCTTC.